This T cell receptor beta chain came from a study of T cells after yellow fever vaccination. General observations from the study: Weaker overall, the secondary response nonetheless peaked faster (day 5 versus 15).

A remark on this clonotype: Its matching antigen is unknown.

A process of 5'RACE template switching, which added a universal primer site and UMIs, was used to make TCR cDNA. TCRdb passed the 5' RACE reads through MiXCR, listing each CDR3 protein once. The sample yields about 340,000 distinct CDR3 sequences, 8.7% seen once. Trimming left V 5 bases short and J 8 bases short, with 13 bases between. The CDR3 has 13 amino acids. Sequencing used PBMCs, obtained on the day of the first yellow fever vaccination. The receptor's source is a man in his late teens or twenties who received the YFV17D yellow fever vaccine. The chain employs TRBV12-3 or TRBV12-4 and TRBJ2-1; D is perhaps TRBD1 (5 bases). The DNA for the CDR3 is TGTGCCAGCAGTCAGAGACAGCCGGATGAGCAGTTCTTC. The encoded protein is CASSQRQPDEQFF.